These T cell receptor beta chains were read from a single sample in a study of T cells in Graves' hyperthyroidism and ophthalmopathy. MiXCR was run by TCRdb on the multiplex PCR reads, yielding one entry per CDR3 protein. The top ten clones hold 49% of a sample with 300,000 to 400,000 distinct CDR3 sequences, around a sixth of them seen once. Sequenced material: blood. The source is a woman aged 50 to 60 with Graves' hyperthyroidism. The CDR3 runs from the conserved cysteine through the conserved F or W. The D gene is left open where the match is weak. Size values are once, few and many counts, or a class for expanded clones, and some rows have none.

v_gene: TRBV6-1
len: 15
d_gene: TRBD1
abundance: few
j_gene: TRBJ1-4
CDR3nt: TGTGCCAGCAGTGAAGCCGGGACAGGGTATGAAAAACTGTTTTTT
CDR3aa: CASSEAGTGYEKLFF

v_gene: TRBV18
len: 12
d_gene: .
abundance: many
j_gene: TRBJ2-1
CDR3nt: TGTGCCAGCGCCATAATGGGGGCTGAGCAGTTCTTC
CDR3aa: CASAIMGAEQFF

v_gene: TRBV7-3
len: 15
d_gene: .
abundance: few
j_gene: TRBJ2-1
CDR3nt: TGTGCCAGCAGCTTAAGCAGGGCAGACTACAATGAGCAGTTCTTC
CDR3aa: CASSLSRADYNEQFF

v_gene: TRBV11-2
len: 16
d_gene: TRBD2
abundance: many
j_gene: TRBJ2-5
CDR3nt: TGTGCCAGCAGCACTACAACCGTGACTAGCGCCGAGACCCAGTACTTC
CDR3aa: CASSTTTVTSAETQYF

v_gene: TRBV9
len: 15
d_gene: TRBD2
abundance: .
j_gene: TRBJ2-1
CDR3nt: TGTGCCAGCAGCGCCGGGACTAGCAGCAACAATGAGCAGTTCTTC
CDR3aa: CASSAGTSSNNEQFF

v_gene: TRBV28
len: 14
d_gene: TRBD1
abundance: many
j_gene: TRBJ1-4
CDR3nt: TGTGCCAGCAGTTTAATTGGACAGGGTGAAAAACTGTTTTTT
CDR3aa: CASSLIGQGEKLFF

v_gene: TRBV3-1
len: 16
d_gene: TRBD2
abundance: many
j_gene: TRBJ2-1
CDR3nt: TGTGCCAGCAGCTCGTCTCCGGGACTAGCGGCCAATGAGCAGTTCTTC
CDR3aa: CASSSSPGLAANEQFF

v_gene: TRBV4-2
len: 12
d_gene: .
abundance: .
j_gene: TRBJ1-2
CDR3nt: TGTGCCAGCAGCCAGGGGCGCGACGGCTACACCTTC
CDR3aa: CASSQGRDGYTF

v_gene: TRBV5-4
len: 15
d_gene: .
abundance: .
j_gene: TRBJ2-5
CDR3nt: TGTGCCAGCAGCTTGGGCTGGTTGGGTCGGGAGACCCAGTACTTC
CDR3aa: CASSLGWLGRETQYF

v_gene: TRBV12-3/TRBV12-4
len: 14
d_gene: .
abundance: many
j_gene: TRBJ1-6
CDR3nt: TGTGCCAGCACCTGGGGGTTGGCTAATTCACCCCTCCACTTT
CDR3aa: CASTWGLANSPLHF

v_gene: TRBV6-1
len: 11
d_gene: .
abundance: many
j_gene: TRBJ1-2
CDR3nt: TGTGCCAGCGCAGGGAACTATGGCTACACCTTC
CDR3aa: CASAGNYGYTF

v_gene: TRBV29-1
len: 12
d_gene: TRBD2
abundance: few
j_gene: TRBJ2-1
CDR3nt: TGCAGCGTTGCGGCGGGAGACAATGAGCAGTTCTTC
CDR3aa: CSVAAGDNEQFF

v_gene: TRBV5-1
len: 14
d_gene: .
abundance: .
j_gene: TRBJ1-4
CDR3nt: TGCGCCAGCAGCCGCTCTGGGGTGGATGAAAAACTGTTTTTT
CDR3aa: CASSRSGVDEKLFF

v_gene: TRBV10-3
len: 10
d_gene: .
abundance: few
j_gene: TRBJ1-2
CDR3nt: TGTGCCATCAGGCAAGATGGCTACACCTTC
CDR3aa: CAIRQDGYTF

v_gene: TRBV24-1
len: 17
d_gene: TRBD1
abundance: .
j_gene: TRBJ1-6
CDR3nt: TGTGCCACCAGTGATCCCGGGACAGGGGGCGAGAGTTCACCCCTCCACTTT
CDR3aa: CATSDPGTGGESSPLHF

v_gene: TRBV11-2
len: 14
d_gene: .
abundance: many
j_gene: TRBJ2-5
CDR3nt: TGTGCCAGCAGCTTAGACATTCCTCAAGGGACCCAGTACTTC
CDR3aa: CASSLDIPQGTQYF

v_gene: TRBV3-1
len: 19
d_gene: TRBD2
abundance: many
j_gene: TRBJ2-7
CDR3nt: TGTGCCAGCAGCGCCCGCCGAGCTAGCGGAACAATTAGCTCCTACGAGCAGTACTTC
CDR3aa: CASSARRASGTISSYEQYF

v_gene: TRBV30
len: 14
d_gene: .
abundance: many
j_gene: TRBJ1-6
CDR3nt: TGTGCCTGGACCCCGGGCCGAGGACATTCACCCCTCCACTTT
CDR3aa: CAWTPGRGHSPLHF

v_gene: TRBV11-2
len: 11
d_gene: .
abundance: many
j_gene: TRBJ2-2
CDR3nt: TGTGCCAGCGTTAGGACCGGGGAGCTGTTTTTT
CDR3aa: CASVRTGELFF

v_gene: TRBV28
len: 17
d_gene: TRBD1
abundance: few
j_gene: TRBJ2-5
CDR3nt: TGTGCCAGCAGCCCCGTCCGGGACAGCCTCATTACGGAGACCCAGTACTTC
CDR3aa: CASSPVRDSLITETQYF

v_gene: TRBV12-3/TRBV12-4
len: 13
d_gene: .
abundance: .
j_gene: TRBJ1-2
CDR3nt: TGTGCCAGCAGTTTGGAATTTAACTATGGCTACACCTTC
CDR3aa: CASSLEFNYGYTF

v_gene: TRBV6-1
len: 15
d_gene: TRBD1
abundance: many
j_gene: TRBJ2-5
CDR3nt: TGTGCCAGCAGTCCCGGGACAGGGTCTCAAGAGACCCAGTACTTC
CDR3aa: CASSPGTGSQETQYF